Shown below are 15 T cell receptor beta chains from a single sample sequenced in a study of blood T cell repertoires in COVID-19. Profiling relied on immunoSEQ multiplex PCR, and the TCRdb table lists in-frame clones only, not all of them. The data contain approximately 220,000 clones, 80% to 90% of them seen just once; the ten biggest clones take up around 4%. The specimen sequenced was PBMCs or T cells enriched from blood (not recorded which). The receptors derive from a woman aged 35 to 49 with acute COVID-19.

The chain's CDR3 is CAHGVRDGVREQYF. CDR3 in DNA: TGTGCCCACGGGGTGCGGGATGGGGTGCGCGAGCAGTACTTC. The chain has TRBV24-1 and TRBJ2-7; a possible D gene is TRBD2 (6 bases). The CDR3 sequence is 14 residues long. The germline gives CDR1 KGHDR, CDR2 SFDVKD. The ends were cut back, 12 bases at V and 6 bases at J, with 23 bases in the middle.

The chain joins TRBV6-1 to TRBJ1-5, with TRBD1 matching 7 bases. The CDR3 is 16 amino acids. V dropped 3 bases and J dropped 4; count of bases not matched to a gene: 9. Germline V lookup: CDR1 MNHNS, CDR2 SASEGT. CDR3 DNA: TGTGCCAGCAGTGATCACCCGGGGACAGTAAATCAGCCCCAGCATTTT. Amino acids: CASSDHPGTVNQPQHF.

This clone turned up a few times. The rearrangement links TRBV19 to TRBJ1-1; no definite D call. The V and J ends lost 3 bases and 5 bases respectively, with 7 bases between them. The CDR3 covers 12 residues. Germline V gene lookup returns CDR1 LNHDA and CDR2 SQIVND (reference sequence). Here the CDR3 reads CASSMAGTEAFF. The CDR3 bases are TGTGCCAGTAGTATGGCGGGGACTGAAGCTTTCTTT.

This clone was picked up one time. The chain combines TRBV9 with TRBJ2-1, with no clear D. Trimming took 2 bases from V and 8 from J, leaving 11 bases between them. CDR3 length equals 13 residues. The germline CDR1 and CDR2 sequences are SGDLS and YYNGEE. The CDR3 region is CASSVLNRDEQFF. CDR3 DNA sequence: TGTGCCAGCAGCGTTTTGAATAGAGATGAGCAGTTCTTC.

J is TRBJ2-1 and V is TRBV3-1 (or the pseudogene TRBV3-2), with TRBD2 matching 8 bases. The CDR3 spans 15 residues. Trimming at V came to 1 base and at J to 6 bases, leaving 5 bases not matched to a gene. Germline assignment: CDR1 LGHDT and CDR2 YNNKEL (reference sequence). CDR3 bases: TGTGCCAGCAGCCAAGGGATCGGACTAGCCAATGAGCAGTTCTTC. This translates into CASSQGIGLANEQFF.

In DNA form, the CDR3 reads TGTGCCAGCAGCTTAGCGGGGGCAGTGGAGACCCAGTACTTC. Its translation: CASSLAGAVETQYF. The chain uses TRBV7-9 and TRBJ2-5; TRBD1 is a possible D gene (6 bases). Trimming removed 0 bases at V and 5 bases at J, with 10 bases between. Germline V CDR1 and CDR2: SEHNR, FQNEAQ (reference sequence). This CDR3 comprises 14 residues.

The V and J genes are TRBV27 and TRBJ1-1, with D perhaps matching TRBD1 (5 bases). CDR3 length: 14 amino acids. V dropped 6 bases and J dropped 1 base, with 12 bases sitting between them. Germline V gene sequence: CDR1 MNHEY, CDR2 SMNVEV (reference sequence). The CDR3 sequence is CASRWGGRNTEAFF. As DNA, the CDR3 is TGTGCCAGCAGATGGGGCGGCAGGAACACTGAAGCTTTCTTT.

The chain is built from TRBV5-6 and TRBJ2-4; possibly TRBD2 for D (6 bases). Trimming took 4 bases from V and 0 from J, leaving 8 bases between them. This CDR3 contains 14 residues. The germline CDR1 and CDR2 sequences are SGHDT and YYEEEE. The CDR3: CASSPGGAKNIQYF. The CDR3 region has the DNA TGTGCCAGCAGCCCCGGGGGAGCCAAAAACATTCAGTACTTC.

This clone was found a few times. The chain combines TRBV2 with TRBJ2-1; 14 bases align to TRBD2. V lost 6 bases, J lost 8 bases, and 9 bases stayed unmatched. Germline V gene sequence: CDR1 SNHLY, CDR2 FYNNEI. The CDR3 is 16 residues long. The CDR3 nucleotides read TGTGCCAGCAGGGAAAGCGGGACTAGCGGGAGTCATGAGCAGTTCTTC. Its protein product is CASRESGTSGSHEQFF.

In DNA, the CDR3 is TGTGCCATCAGTGAGGGATCCTTTGCGGGAGTCCGGGATGAGCAGTTCTTC. The encoded protein is CAISEGSFAGVRDEQFF. The chain is built from TRBV10-3 and TRBJ2-1; TRBD2 matches at 7 bases. The CDR3 extends over 17 amino acids. Germline CDR1 and CDR2: ENHRY and SYGVKD. V dropped 2 bases and J dropped 8; count of bases not matched to a gene: 15.

The V and J genes are TRBV27 and TRBJ2-1; D gene unclear. Trimming cost V 0 bases and J 8 bases, with 8 bases left between them. Germline CDR1 is MNHEY and CDR2 is SMNVEV (reference sequence). The CDR3 contains 13 residues. CDR3 sequence: CASSLSIRYEQFF. The CDR3 nucleotides are TGTGCCAGCAGTTTATCGATCCGGTATGAGCAGTTCTTC.

The genes are TRBV28 and TRBJ1-2; maybe TRBD1 (6 bases). With 10 bases removed from V and 3 bases from J, the gap between germline ends came to 18 bases. Germline CDR1 MDHEN, CDR2 SYDVKM. The CDR3 runs to 14 residues. The CDR3 loop is CAIKTGQSHYGYTF. The CDR3 DNA reads TGTGCCATTAAGACAGGCCAGTCCCACTATGGCTACACCTTC.

CDR3 nucleotide sequence: TGTGCCAGCAGCCCAGCCCCCGGGCTTCAGGGTTCGGGCTACACCTTC. Translating gives CASSPAPGLQGSGYTF. The V call is TRBV3-1 (or the pseudogene TRBV3-2), the J call TRBJ1-2, with D possibly TRBD1 on 5 matching bases. Germline CDR1 reads LGHDT; CDR2 reads YNNKEL (reference sequence). The V end was cut by 4 bases, the J end by 8 bases, with 23 bases between. The CDR3 is 16 residues long.

The V gene is TRBV18, the J gene TRBJ2-1; unclear D gene. Trimming cost V 6 bases and J 10 bases, with 13 bases left between them. CDR1 and CDR2 from the germline V gene are KGHSH and LQKENI. This CDR3 has 12 amino acids. The DNA for the CDR3 is TGTGCCAGCTCCGAATACGACGGGGAGCAGTTCTTC. Its translation is CASSEYDGEQFF.

V and J are TRBV13 and TRBJ1-2; TRBD1 aligns across 8 bases. V was clipped by 7 bases and J by 4 bases; unmatched bases: 11. The CDR3 has 15 residues. Germline V gene data show CDR1 as PRHDT and CDR2 as FYEKMQ (reference sequence). The CDR3 bases are TGTGCCAGCAATCGCCAGGGGGCTGCCTCCTATGGCTACACCTTC. Amino acids: CASNRQGAASYGYTF.